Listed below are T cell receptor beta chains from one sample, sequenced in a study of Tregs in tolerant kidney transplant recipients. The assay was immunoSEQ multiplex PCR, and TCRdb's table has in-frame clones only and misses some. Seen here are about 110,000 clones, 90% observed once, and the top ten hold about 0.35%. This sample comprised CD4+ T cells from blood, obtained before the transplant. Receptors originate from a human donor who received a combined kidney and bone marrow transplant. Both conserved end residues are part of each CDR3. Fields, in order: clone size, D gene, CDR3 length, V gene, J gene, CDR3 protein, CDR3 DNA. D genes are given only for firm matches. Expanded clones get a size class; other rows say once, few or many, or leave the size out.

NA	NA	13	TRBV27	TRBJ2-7	CASSLSEAYEQYF	TGTGCCAGCAGTTTATCAGAGGCGTACGAGCAGTACTTC
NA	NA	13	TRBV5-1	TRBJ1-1	CASSGQLNTEAFF	TGCGCCAGCAGTGGCCAGTTGAACACTGAAGCTTTCTTT
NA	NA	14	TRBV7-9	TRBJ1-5	CASSLGGDGQPQHF	TGTGCCAGCAGCTTGGGGGGGGATGGTCAGCCCCAGCATTTT
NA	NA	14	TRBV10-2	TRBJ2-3	CASSDHSFTDTQYF	TGCGCCAGCAGTGACCACTCATTCACAGATACGCAGTATTTT
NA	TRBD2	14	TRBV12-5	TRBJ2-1	CASGYGLADNEQFF	TGTGCTAGTGGTTACGGGCTAGCGGATAATGAGCAGTTCTTC
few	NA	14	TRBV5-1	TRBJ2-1	CASSPGHSSAEQFF	TGCGCCAGCAGCCCCGGACACTCCAGCGCTGAGCAGTTCTTC
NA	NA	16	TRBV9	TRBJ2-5	CASSAGGGVLGETQYF	TGTGCCAGCAGCGCCGGAGGGGGGGTGCTTGGGGAGACCCAGTACTTC
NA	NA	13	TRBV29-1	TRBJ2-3	CSVESAGAASQYF	TGCAGCGTTGAGTCCGCAGGGGCGGCGTCGCAGTATTTT
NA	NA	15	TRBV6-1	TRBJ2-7	CASSEGRGVDYEQYF	TGTGCCAGCAGTGAAGGCAGGGGAGTAGACTACGAGCAGTACTTC
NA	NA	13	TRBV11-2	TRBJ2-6	CASRYSGANVLTF	TGTGCCAGCAGGTACTCTGGGGCCAACGTCCTGACTTTC
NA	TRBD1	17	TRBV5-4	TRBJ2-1	CASRGPGTGGEKNEQFF	TGTGCCAGCAGGGGTCCCGGGACAGGGGGGGAGAAGAATGAGCAGTTCTTC
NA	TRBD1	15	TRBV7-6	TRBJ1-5	CASSLGGTGNQPQHF	TGTGCCAGCAGCTTAGGGGGGACAGGGAATCAGCCCCAGCATTTT
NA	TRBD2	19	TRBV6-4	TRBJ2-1	CASSSEGASGGAKVHEQFF	TGTGCCAGCAGCAGTGAGGGGGCCAGCGGGGGGGCCAAAGTCCATGAGCAGTTCTTC
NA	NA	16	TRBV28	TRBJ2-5	CASSSWAGLNQETQYF	TGTGCCAGCAGTTCCTGGGCGGGCCTCAACCAAGAGACCCAGTACTTC
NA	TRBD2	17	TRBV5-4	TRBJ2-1	CASSPGLAGDLHNEQFF	TGTGCCAGCAGCCCGGGACTAGCGGGAGATCTTCACAATGAGCAGTTCTTC
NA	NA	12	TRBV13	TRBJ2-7	CASSKYSYEQYF	TGTGCCAGCAGCAAATACTCCTACGAGCAGTACTTC
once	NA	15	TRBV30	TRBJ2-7	CAWRADWTRSYEQYF	TGTGCCTGGAGGGCGGACTGGACTCGTTCCTACGAGCAGTACTTC
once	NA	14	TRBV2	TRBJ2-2	CASSRTRGKGELFF	TGTGCCAGCAGCCGAACGCGGGGAAAAGGGGAGCTGTTTTTT
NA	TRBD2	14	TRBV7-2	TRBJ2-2	CASSQAGGTGELFF	TGTGCCAGCAGCCAAGCGGGGGGTACCGGGGAGCTGTTTTTT
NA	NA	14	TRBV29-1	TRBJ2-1	CSVEEPPQYNEQFF	TGCAGCGTTGAAGAACCCCCACAGTACAATGAGCAGTTCTTC
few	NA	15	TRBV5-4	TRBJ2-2	CASRAGRAETGELFF	TGTGCCAGCAGGGCCGGGCGGGCGGAGACCGGGGAGCTGTTTTTT
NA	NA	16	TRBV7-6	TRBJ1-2	CASSFAGRASESGYTF	TGTGCCAGCAGCTTCGCCGGGAGGGCCTCGGAAAGTGGCTACACCTTC
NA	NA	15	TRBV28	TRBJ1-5	CASSRRDYSNQPQHF	TGTGCCAGCAGCCGACGGGATTATAGCAATCAGCCCCAGCATTTT
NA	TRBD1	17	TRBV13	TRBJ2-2	CASSFRDRVLKTGELFF	TGTGCCAGCAGCTTTCGGGACAGGGTGTTAAAGACCGGGGAGCTGTTTTTT
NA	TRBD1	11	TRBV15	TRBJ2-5	CATARGETQYF	TGTGCCACAGCCAGGGGGGAGACCCAGTACTTC
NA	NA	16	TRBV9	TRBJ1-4	CASSVAPHGVGEKLFF	TGTGCCAGCAGCGTAGCCCCCCACGGGGTTGGTGAAAAACTGTTTTTT
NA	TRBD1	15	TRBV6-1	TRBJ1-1	CASSELGQGYRPAFF	TGTGCCAGCAGTGAATTAGGACAGGGTTACCGACCGGCTTTCTTT
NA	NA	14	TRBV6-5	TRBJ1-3	CASSSRGRGNTIYF	TGTGCCAGCAGTTCCAGGGGAAGAGGAAACACCATATATTTT
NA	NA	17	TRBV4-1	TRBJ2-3	CASSSGRLAREADTQYF	TGCGCCAGCAGCAGTGGCAGACTCGCTAGGGAGGCAGATACGCAGTATTTT
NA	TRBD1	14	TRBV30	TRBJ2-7	CAWNLGTGGYEQYF	TGTGCCTGGAACTTAGGGACAGGGGGCTACGAGCAGTACTTC
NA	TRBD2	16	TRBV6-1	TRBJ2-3	CASSEAPGGGTDTQYF	TGTGCCAGCAGTGAAGCTCCGGGGGGGGGAACAGATACGCAGTATTTT
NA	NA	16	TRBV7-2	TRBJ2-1	CASSLALEGPYNEQFF	TGTGCCAGCAGCTTAGCGCTTGAGGGCCCCTACAATGAGCAGTTCTTC
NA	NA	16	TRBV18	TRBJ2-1	CASSLSQGSSYNEQFF	TGTGCCAGCTCACTCTCACAGGGCAGCTCCTACAATGAGCAGTTCTTC
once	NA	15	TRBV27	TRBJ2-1	CASSSPLRVGSEQFF	TGTGCCAGCAGTTCCCCTTTGAGGGTGGGGAGTGAGCAGTTCTTC
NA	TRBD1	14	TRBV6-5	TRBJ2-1	CASSYGTGYNEQFF	TGTGCCAGCAGTTACGGGACAGGGTACAATGAGCAGTTCTTC
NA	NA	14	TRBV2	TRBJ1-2	CASSEARTTYGYTF	TGTGCCAGCAGTGAAGCGAGGACAACCTATGGCTACACCTTC
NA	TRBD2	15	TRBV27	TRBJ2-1	CASIKSGRVGNEQFF	TGTGCCAGCATCAAAAGCGGGAGGGTAGGAAATGAGCAGTTCTTC
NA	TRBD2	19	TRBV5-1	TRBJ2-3	CASSSSKVASGGATDTQYF	TGCGCCAGCAGCTCCTCTAAGGTGGCCAGCGGGGGGGCCACAGATACGCAGTATTTT
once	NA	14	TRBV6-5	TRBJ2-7	CASLPVTGGYEQYF	TGTGCCAGCCTACCAGTTACTGGAGGGTACGAGCAGTACTTC
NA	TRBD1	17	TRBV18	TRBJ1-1	CASSPSGTGGWRTEAFF	TGTGCCAGCTCACCATCCGGGACAGGGGGGTGGAGGACTGAAGCTTTCTTT
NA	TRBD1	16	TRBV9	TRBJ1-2	CASSGTGAQFNYGYTF	TGTGCCAGCAGCGGGACAGGGGCGCAATTTAACTATGGCTACACCTTC
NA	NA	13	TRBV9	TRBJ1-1	CASSVTGGPEAFF	TGTGCCAGCAGCGTAACAGGTGGTCCTGAAGCTTTCTTT